A single sample gave rise to the 12 T cell receptor beta chains below, sequenced in a study of pediatric ulcerative colitis. Measured with immunoSEQ multiplex PCR; TCRdb has only the in-frame clones, and not every one. Of 30,000 to 45,000 clones in the sample, around three quarters were seen once. One to two pinch biopsies were taken from the rectum during colonoscopy. The sample taken for sequencing was gut tissue. These receptors were obtained from a boy between 5 and 17 years old with moderate ulcerative colitis.

The V and J genes are TRBV7-2 and TRBJ2-7; D not certain. Germline values: CDR1 SGHTA, CDR2 FQGNSA. The CDR3 covers 13 residues. V was clipped by 5 bases and J by 6 bases, with 14 bases between them. CDR3 in amino acids: CASSPQRAAEQYF. The CDR3 region has the DNA TGTGCCAGCAGCCCCCAAAGGGCCGCCGAGCAGTACTTC.

This chain connects TRBV5-1 to TRBJ1-4; no reliable D call. Germline V CDR1 and CDR2: SGHRS, YFSETQ. Trimming removed 5 bases at V and 0 bases at J, with 8 bases between. The CDR3 spans 14 residues. The CDR3 bases are TGCGCCAGCAGTGACGCCGCAACTAATGAAAAACTGTTTTTT. It yields the protein CASSDAATNEKLFF.

The chain carries TRBV29-1 and TRBJ1-4; the match to TRBD1 covers 9 bases. The length of the CDR3 is 14 residues. In germline, CDR1 is SQVTM, CDR2 ANQGSEA. Unmatched junction bases numbered 8, after V lost 3 bases and J lost 9 bases. The CDR3 is CSVDTGTGTQKLFF. The CDR3, as DNA: TGCAGCGTTGATACCGGGACAGGGACTCAAAAACTGTTTTTT.

This chain uses TRBV19 with TRBJ2-7; D remains ambiguous. The germline CDR1 and CDR2 sequences are LNHDA and SQIVND (reference sequence). V dropped 5 bases and J dropped 2 bases, with 10 bases sitting between them. The CDR3 runs 13 residues. The CDR3 sequence: CASSFSETYEQYF. The CDR3 nucleotides read TGTGCCAGTAGTTTCTCAGAGACCTACGAGCAGTACTTC.

The chain has TRBV6-6 and TRBJ1-6; TRBD1 agrees at 9 bases. The germline gives CDR1 MNHNY, CDR2 SVGAGI (reference sequence). There are 16 residues in the CDR3. The trim removed 6 bases at V and 0 bases at J, leaving 3 bases unmatched. CDR3 sequence reads: CASRGGQGSYNSPLHF. CDR3 in DNA: TGTGCCAGCAGAGGGGGACAGGGCTCCTATAATTCACCCCTCCACTTT.

This clone appeared a few times. V and J are TRBV6-6 and TRBJ2-1; TRBD2 aligns across 7 bases. CDR1 MNHNY and CDR2 SVGAGI come from the germline V gene (reference sequence). V shed 5 bases, J shed 1 base, and the junction held 5 bases outside the gene matches. This CDR3 has 15 amino acids. The CDR3 here is CASSIEAGSYNEQFF. CDR3 nucleotide sequence: TGTGCCAGCAGTATAGAAGCGGGGTCCTACAATGAGCAGTTCTTC.

The chain is built from TRBV5-1 and TRBJ2-1, with D perhaps TRBD1 (5 bases). The CDR3 is 14 residues long. Germline V gives CDR1 SGHRS, CDR2 YFSETQ. Trimming stripped 6 bases from V and 7 bases from J, with 17 bases between. The chain's CDR3 is CASTDRSQVNEQFF. The CDR3 DNA follows: TGCGCCAGCACCGACAGATCCCAAGTGAATGAGCAGTTCTTC.

This clone was seen only a few times. V usage is TRBV5-6 and J usage is TRBJ2-7; TRBD2 is a possible D gene (5 bases). CDR1 SGHDT and CDR2 YYEEEE come from the germline V gene. This CDR3 is 14 amino acids long. The V and J ends lost 6 bases and 0 bases respectively, with 13 bases between them. The CDR3 DNA reads as TGTGCCAGCACCAAAGTAGGGAGCTCCTACGAGCAGTACTTC. Encoded protein: CASTKVGSSYEQYF.

V gene TRBV5-5 combines with J gene TRBJ1-5; D unresolved. The germline gives CDR1 SGHKS, CDR2 YYEKEE (reference sequence). Trimming shortened V by 0 bases and J by 7 bases, and 17 bases separated the two germline ends. CDR3 size: 16 residues. CDR3: CASSLEFFTGTQPQHF. CDR3 nucleotide sequence: TGTGCCAGCAGCTTGGAATTTTTCACGGGCACCCAGCCCCAGCATTTT.

CDR3 loop: CASSLEGKALRSYNSPLHF. CDR3 DNA: TGTGCCAGCAGCTTAGAGGGTAAGGCCCTCCGCTCCTATAATTCACCCCTCCACTTT. The chain couples TRBV7-2 to TRBJ1-6; D not resolved. Germline assignment: CDR1 SGHTA and CDR2 FQGNSA. The CDR3 consists of 19 residues. Trimming removed 1 base from V and 0 bases from J, with 16 bases in between.

This clone was seen a handful of times. The V and J genes are TRBV6-1 and TRBJ2-7, with D possibly being TRBD2 (5 bases). V shed 4 bases and J shed 6 bases, with 28 bases lying between them. Germline assignment: CDR1 MNHNS and CDR2 SASEGT. This CDR3 has 18 amino acids. The CDR3 protein is CASSGVDFSDLRIREQYF. In DNA form, the CDR3 reads TGTGCCAGCAGTGGAGTGGACTTCTCGGACTTACGAATTCGCGAGCAGTACTTC.

The chain joins TRBV5-8 to TRBJ2-7; TRBD1 matches 9 bases. The CDR3 consists of 15 residues. The germline V gene encodes CDR1 SGHTS and CDR2 YDEGEE. The ends lost 2 bases at V and 1 base at J; junction bases unmatched: 4. CDR3 nucleotide sequence: TGTGCCAGCAGCTTAGGGACAGGGCTTTCCTACGAGCAGTACTTC. Amino acids: CASSLGTGLSYEQYF. Based on the CDR3 plus reference TRBV5-8 and TRBJ2-7, the full variable domain is EAGVTQSPTHLIKTRGQQATLRCSPISGHTSVYWYQQALGLGLQFLLWYDEGEERNRGNFPPRFSGRQFPNYSSELNVNALELEDSALYLCASSLGTGLSYEQYFGPGTRLTVT.